This TCR beta chain comes out of a study of a mutant IDH1 vaccine in newly diagnosed glioma. About this clone itself: Its specificity is not known.

Time point denoted: week 5, during vaccination. Mutant IDH1 20-mer peptide, at 300 ug, made up each vaccine dose, with topical imiquimod. New WHO grade 3 or 4 astrocytomas that were IDH1-mutant and ATRX-lost had been found in donors. TCRdb's copy holds only in-frame clones and misses some; the assay was immunoSEQ multiplex PCR. Among 50,000 or so clones listed, roughly 78% were seen once. The receptor's source is a woman aged 35 to 49 with glioma. Sequencing used PBMCs, obtained from a glioma patient whose treatment included an IDH1 peptide vaccine.

The CDR3 DNA is TGTGCCAGCAGCTTGGCCGGTCCGAATGGCTACACCTTC. This codes for CASSLAGPNGYTF. The chain recombines TRBV5-7 with TRBJ1-2; D uncertain. TRBV5-7 has ORF status, its function being uncertain. This CDR3 contains 13 residues. Trimming pared 0 bases from V and 6 bases from J, leaving 9 bases between.